The 26 T cell receptor beta chains reported below all come from one sample, sequenced in a study of blood T cell repertoires in COVID-19. Profiled with immunoSEQ multiplex PCR; TCRdb holds only in-frame clones, not every one. The table includes roughly 80,000 clones, 82% detected once. Sequencing was done on a sample of peripheral blood. The receptors were gathered from a human donor in a cohort sampled during active COVID-19.

The chain employs TRBV5-8 and TRBJ2-5; 7 bases are shared with TRBD1. The J segment lost 5 bases and the V segment lost 4 bases, leaving 11 bases of the junction unmatched. This CDR3 has 15 residues. The germline gives CDR1 SGHTS, CDR2 YDEGEE. This CDR3 reads CASSPGQSFRETQYF. The CDR3 DNA follows: TGTGCCAGCAGCCCGGGACAGAGCTTTAGGGAGACCCAGTACTTC.

The chain recombines TRBV19 with TRBJ1-5, with 11 nucleotides matching TRBD1. V trimming: 9 bases; J trimming: 8 bases; junction bases outside the gene matches: 18. CDR1 is LNHDA and CDR2 is SQIVND in the germline V gene (reference sequence). The CDR3 contains 17 residues. As DNA, the CDR3 is TGTGCCAGCAGAATGGACAGGGGGCGCAGAGGAATCAAGCCCCAGCATTTT. This encodes CASRMDRGRRGIKPQHF.

This chain links TRBV11-2 with TRBJ2-2; D perhaps matches TRBD1 (5 bases). From germline, CDR1 is SGHAT and CDR2 FQNNGV. CDR3 length equals 14 residues. Trimming removed 3 bases from V and 9 bases from J, with 14 bases in between. The CDR3 DNA reads as TGTGCCAGCAGCTTTTCACAGGAACACCGGGAGCTGTTTTTT. It translates to CASSFSQEHRELFF.

A single count supports this clone. This sequence joins TRBV6-1 and TRBJ2-3; TRBD1 matches 12 bases. Trimming cost V 6 bases and J 5 bases; bases outside gene matches: 9. The CDR3 consists of 16 residues. Germline lookup yields CDR1 MNHNS and CDR2 SASEGT. CDR3 sequence reads: CASREPGQGAGDTQYF. In nucleotides, the CDR3 is TGTGCCAGCAGGGAACCGGGACAGGGGGCCGGAGATACGCAGTATTTT.

This clone was detected ten times or more. The chain uses TRBV19 and TRBJ2-7, with a weak D call TRBD2 (6 bases). CDR3 length: 13 amino acids. The germline V gene encodes CDR1 LNHDA and CDR2 SQIVND (reference sequence). V lost 6 bases and J lost 5, with 14 bases in between. The CDR3 spells CASSDRGGDEQYF. The CDR3 DNA follows: TGTGCCAGTAGCGACCGGGGCGGGGACGAGCAGTACTTC. Variable domain in full (rest from reference TRBV19 and TRBJ2-7): DGGITQSPKYLFRKEGQNVTLSCEQNLNHDAMYWYRQDPGQGLRLIYYSQIVNDFQKGDIAEGYSVSREKKESFPLTVTSAQKNPTAFYLCASSDRGGDEQYFGPGTRLTVT.

The chain's CDR3 is CAWNAGALYEQYF. The CDR3 nucleotides are TGTGCCTGGAACGCGGGGGCCCTCTACGAGCAGTACTTC. This sequence joins TRBV30 and TRBJ2-7; the D gene is possibly TRBD2 (7 bases). Germline-derived CDR1 and CDR2 are GTSNPN and SVGIG (reference sequence). V was shortened by 4 bases and J by 3 bases, with 13 bases between the two germline ends. The CDR3 loop spans 13 amino acids.

V usage is TRBV11-2 and J usage is TRBJ1-4, with 7 bases that match TRBD1. V shed 4 bases and J 4 bases; nucleotides not matched to a gene: 3. The CDR3 contains 14 residues. Germline V CDR1 and CDR2: SGHAT, FQNNGV. CDR3 bases: TGTGCCAGCAGCTCGGGACAGTATAATGAAAAACTGTTTTTT. This gives the protein CASSSGQYNEKLFF.

The chain uses TRBV6-5 and TRBJ1-2; possible D gene TRBD1, 5 bases. The germline V gene has CDR1 MNHEY and CDR2 SVGAGI. The CDR3 length is 11 residues. Trimming pared 10 bases from V and 4 bases from J, leaving 10 bases between. The CDR3 loop reads CATKRGYGYTF. CDR3 DNA sequence: TGTGCCACTAAAAGGGGCTATGGCTACACCTTC.

The chain employs TRBV7-6 and TRBJ2-1, with D tentatively TRBD1 (5 bases). CDR3 size: 15 residues. V was trimmed by 5 bases and J by 0 bases, leaving 11 bases between them. The V gene's germline CDR1 is SGHVS and CDR2 FNYEAQ. CDR3 amino acids: CASSLDSSSYNEQFF. DNA of the CDR3: TGTGCCAGCAGCCTCGACAGCAGCTCCTACAATGAGCAGTTCTTC.

The chain has TRBV25-1 and TRBJ1-4; D not resolved. CDR1 MGHDK and CDR2 SYGVNS come from the germline V gene. This CDR3 has 13 amino acids. V shed 1 base and J shed 8 bases, with 8 bases lying between them. This CDR3 reads CASSEFSIEKLFF. The CDR3 DNA follows: TGTGCCAGCAGTGAATTCAGTATAGAAAAACTGTTTTTT.

This chain connects TRBV2 to TRBJ2-7; 10 positions agree with TRBD1. V gave up 7 bases and J gave up 3 bases; unmatched junction bases: 9. Germline lookup yields CDR1 SNHLY and CDR2 FYNNEI. This CDR3 is built from 15 residues. CDR3 DNA: TGTGCCAGCACCGACCGGGACAGGGGATTCTACGAGCAGTACTTC. Translation gives CASTDRDRGFYEQYF.

A note on this clone: At one end the junction does not follow the germline gene, possibly because of a read error. The chain combines TRBV2 with TRBJ1-2; D is perhaps TRBD1 (5 bases). This CDR3 spans 14 amino acids. Germline CDR1 is SNHLY and CDR2 is FYNNEI. Here the CDR3 reads CASSEEARAYGYTF. The CDR3 DNA reads TGTGCCAGCAGCGAAGAGGCCAGGGCCTATGGCTACACCTTC.

The chain uses TRBV7-9 and TRBJ1-6; D ambiguous. Germline values: CDR1 SEHNR, CDR2 FQNEAQ (reference sequence). The CDR3 covers 12 residues. The V end lost 3 bases, the J end lost 5 bases, and 2 bases lay between the germline ends. CDR3 loop: CASSFDNSPLHF. In DNA, the CDR3 is TGTGCCAGCAGCTTCGATAATTCACCCCTCCACTTT.

The chain joins TRBV6-1 to TRBJ1-2, with TRBD1 as a possible D gene (5 bases). V was pared by 3 bases and J by 7 bases, with 15 bases between. CDR3 length equals 14 residues. Germline V gene data show CDR1 as MNHNS and CDR2 as SASEGT. CDR3 DNA: TGTGCCAGCAGTGAGAGACAGACCTTCGGTGGCTACACCTTC. This translates into CASSERQTFGGYTF.

This clone was detected only a few times. V is TRBV7-6 and J is TRBJ1-3; possibly TRBD1 for D (5 bases). This CDR3 has 14 amino acids. With 3 bases removed from V and 3 bases from J, the gap between germline ends came to 9 bases. In germline, CDR1 is SGHVS, CDR2 FNYEAQ. The CDR3 region has the DNA TGTGCCAGCAGCTTGGGCAGGGTTGGAAACACCATATATTTT. Translation: CASSLGRVGNTIYF.

This clone was seen a single time. The chain links TRBV7-3 to TRBJ1-1; 7 bases map to TRBD1. Unmatched junction bases numbered 3, after V lost 2 bases and J lost 6 bases. There are 13 residues in the CDR3. CDR1 and CDR2 from the germline V gene are SGHTA and FQGTGA. The CDR3 DNA reads TGTGCCAGCAGCTTATCCAGGGGGTCTGAAGCTTTCTTT. It codes for CASSLSRGSEAFF.

The rearrangement uses TRBV14 and TRBJ2-7; tentatively, D is TRBD1 (5 bases). With 3 bases removed from V and 3 bases from J, the gap between germline ends came to 12 bases. The CDR3 sequence is 14 residues long. Germline CDR1 reads SGHDN; CDR2 reads FVKESK. This CDR3 is CASSHRTPIYEQYF. The CDR3 region has the DNA TGTGCCAGCAGCCATCGGACACCCATCTACGAGCAGTACTTC.

This sequence joins TRBV28 and TRBJ1-3; possible D gene TRBD1, 6 bases. Germline V gene sequence: CDR1 MDHEN, CDR2 SYDVKM. The CDR3 sequence is 16 residues long. The germline V and J ends were trimmed by 2 bases and 0 bases, with 11 bases remaining between them. The CDR3 reads CASSLVVGGSGNTIYF. CDR3 nucleotides: TGTGCCAGCAGTTTAGTAGTAGGGGGCTCTGGAAACACCATATATTTT. The full variable domain, completed using reference TRBV28 and TRBJ1-3, is DVKVTQSSRYLVKRTGEKVFLECVQDMDHENMFWYRQDPGLGLRLIYFSYDVKMKEKGDIPEGYSVSREKKERFSLILESASTNQTSMYLCASSLVVGGSGNTIYFGEGSWLTVV.

This chain connects TRBV28 to TRBJ2-7, with D uncertain. Germline V gives CDR1 MDHEN, CDR2 SYDVKM. CDR3 size: 13 residues. V gave up 6 bases and J gave up 1 base, with 10 bases separating them. The CDR3 loop reads CASRGYTSYEQYF. The DNA for the CDR3 is TGTGCCAGCAGGGGCTACACTTCCTACGAGCAGTACTTC.

The chain has TRBV7-9 and TRBJ2-5; possible D gene TRBD2, 6 bases. The CDR3 loop spans 15 amino acids. V dropped 4 bases and J dropped 6 bases, with 18 bases sitting between them. The germline gives CDR1 SEHNR, CDR2 FQNEAQ (reference sequence). CDR3 in amino acids: CASSYGRLASKTQYF. CDR3 DNA sequence: TGTGCCAGCAGCTATGGTAGGCTAGCGAGTAAGACCCAGTACTTC.

This clone was counted many times. The J gene is TRBJ1-5, the V gene TRBV30; unclear D gene. This CDR3 region has 14 residues. Trimming cost V 0 bases and J 3 bases, with 9 bases left between them. CDR1 and CDR2 from the germline V gene are GTSNPN and SVGIG (reference sequence). The DNA for the CDR3 is TGTGCCTGGAGTGTAGAGACACTCAATCAGCCCCAGCATTTT. Encoded protein: CAWSVETLNQPQHF.

The chain joins TRBV7-2 to TRBJ1-2; weak D call: TRBD1 (6 bases). Germline CDR1 SGHTA, CDR2 FQGNSA. CDR3 length equals 15 residues. V was trimmed by 0 bases and J by 2 bases, leaving 10 bases between them. CDR3 loop: CASSLAAGANYGYTF. For the CDR3, the DNA is TGTGCCAGCAGCTTAGCGGCAGGGGCGAACTATGGCTACACCTTC.

The genes are TRBV6-6 and TRBJ1-3, with 8 positions matching TRBD1. The ends lost 7 bases at V and 4 bases at J; junction bases unmatched: 9. CDR3 length: 15 residues. Germline CDR1 MNHNY, CDR2 SVGAGI (reference sequence). As DNA, the CDR3 is TGTGCCAGCATTAAGGACAGGGTGGGGGGAAACACCATATATTTT. It specifies CASIKDRVGGNTIYF.

V gene TRBV11-2 combines with J gene TRBJ2-5, with 9 bases fitting TRBD2. The CDR3 runs to 16 residues. The germline V gene has CDR1 SGHAT and CDR2 FQNNGV. The ends lost 2 bases at V and 1 base at J; junction bases unmatched: 5. CDR3 sequence (DNA): TGTGCCAGCAGCTTAAACCCAGCGGGGGGCCAAGAGACCCAGTACTTC. It codes for CASSLNPAGGQETQYF.

V and J are TRBV18 and TRBJ2-3; weak D call: TRBD2 (5 bases). The V gene lost 0 bases and the J gene lost 3 bases, with 7 bases spanning the gap. The CDR3 is 14 residues long. CDR1 KGHSH and CDR2 LQKENI come from the germline V gene. The CDR3 DNA reads as TGTGCCAGCTCACCACCGGGAGTGACAGATACGCAGTATTTT. Translation gives CASSPPGVTDTQYF.

The rearrangement uses TRBV5-5 and TRBJ2-1; D is ambiguous. The CDR3 consists of 15 residues. Trimming removed 0 bases from V and 0 bases from J, with 7 bases in between. Germline lookup yields CDR1 SGHKS and CDR2 YYEKEE (reference sequence). This CDR3 reads CASSLDSLSYNEQFF. Written as DNA, the CDR3 is TGTGCCAGCAGCTTGGACAGTCTCTCCTACAATGAGCAGTTCTTC.